This T cell receptor (beta chain) comes out of a study of shared clonotypes between healthy human individuals. Remarks on this clone: Germline and junction disagree at one end, which may indicate a read error.

Assay used: immunoSEQ multiplex PCR; TCRdb lists only in-frame clones, some missing. The sample carries roughly 1.5 million clones, 95% to 99% recorded once. From germline, CDR1 is SGHTA and CDR2 FQGNSA. The CDR3 has 12 amino acids. The rearrangement links TRBV7-2 to TRBJ2-7, with a possible D match to TRBD1 (5 bases). This receptor was obtained from a man aged 25-45 years in good health. The sample taken for sequencing was naive CD4+ T cells sorted from blood. The sample's subset: CD45RA+ positively selected. The CDR3 coding sequence is TGTGCCAGCAGCTTAGGGATGGGGCGGCACAGCTTC. Translating gives CASSLGMGRHSF.